What follows are 31 T cell receptor beta chains derived from one specimen sequenced in a study of T cell responses to AZD1222 COVID-19 vaccine. Data came from immunoSEQ multiplex PCR; TCRdb stores just in-frame clones and leaves some out. The sample lists roughly 130,000 clones, 88% occurring once. The specimen comprised peripheral blood, sampled on day 0 of AZD1222 vaccination. The source of these receptors is an adult in good health.

V is TRBV27 and J is TRBJ2-1; 16 bases map to TRBD2. The germline V gene encodes CDR1 MNHEY and CDR2 SMNVEV (reference sequence). The CDR3 extends over 20 amino acids. Unmatched junction bases numbered 11, after V lost 5 bases and J lost 1 base. The CDR3: CASSPYGTSGRAGSYNEQFF. In nucleotides, the CDR3 is TGTGCCAGCAGTCCGTACGGGACTAGCGGGAGGGCCGGGTCCTACAATGAGCAGTTCTTC.

The chain combines TRBV7-9 with TRBJ2-7; no definite D call. Germline CDR1 SEHNR, CDR2 FQNEAQ (reference sequence). V was clipped by 1 base and J by 4 bases, with 17 bases between them. The CDR3 is 16 residues long. CDR3 loop: CASSLVRGSSHYEQYF. CDR3 DNA sequence: TGTGCCAGCAGCTTAGTTCGTGGCAGCTCGCATTACGAGCAGTACTTC.

This sequence joins TRBV18 and TRBJ2-1; D is perhaps TRBD1 or TRBD2 (5 bases each). There are 17 residues in the CDR3. Germline loops: CDR1 KGHSH, CDR2 LQKENI. V lost 2 bases, J lost 0 bases, and 14 bases lay in between. The CDR3 reads CASSPEGRSSSYNEQFF. CDR3 sequence (DNA): TGTGCCAGCTCACCAGAGGGGCGGTCAAGCTCCTACAATGAGCAGTTCTTC.

This sequence joins TRBV12-3 or TRBV12-4 and TRBJ1-2; D unresolved. The V end was cut by 5 bases, the J end by 5 bases, with 9 bases between. The CDR3 spans 12 residues. CDR3 sequence (DNA): TGTGCCAGCAGTAGAGAGAAATATGGCTACACCTTC. It specifies CASSREKYGYTF.

The gene calls are TRBV15 and TRBJ2-1; D is possibly TRBD2 (5 bases). Germline assignment: CDR1 LNHNV and CDR2 YYDKDF (reference sequence). This CDR3 contains 13 residues. V was trimmed by 3 bases and J by 5 bases, leaving 8 bases between them. Written as DNA, the CDR3 is TGTGCCACCAGCAGCCGGGAAAACAATGAGCAGTTCTTC. Protein sequence: CATSSRENNEQFF.

The chain recombines TRBV7-9 with TRBJ1-2; a possible D gene is TRBD1 (6 bases). The CDR3 sequence is 14 residues long. The ends were cut back, 5 bases at V and 0 bases at J, with 10 bases in the middle. Germline V gives CDR1 SEHNR, CDR2 FQNEAQ (reference sequence). The CDR3 DNA reads as TGTGCCAGCAGCCCCTGGACAGCTAACTATGGCTACACCTTC. It yields the protein CASSPWTANYGYTF.

This chain links TRBV5-4 with TRBJ2-7; TRBD1 aligns across 8 bases. The germline V gene has CDR1 SGHNT and CDR2 YYREEE (reference sequence). J gave up 4 bases and V 0 bases, and 9 bases lay outside the gene matches. CDR3 length: 16 residues. The CDR3: CASSLASGQGAYEQYF. CDR3 DNA: TGTGCCAGCAGCTTGGCGTCCGGGCAGGGGGCATACGAGCAGTACTTC.

The rearrangement joins TRBV11-2 to TRBJ2-7, with 7 nucleotides matching TRBD1. Germline V gene sequence: CDR1 SGHAT, CDR2 FQNNGV. With 0 bases clipped from V and 4 bases from J, the junction kept 6 bases outside the gene matches. The length of the CDR3 is 15 residues. Here the CDR3 DNA reads TGTGCCAGCAGCTTAGAAATGGGGACAGTGTACGAGCAGTACTTC. Translation: CASSLEMGTVYEQYF.

The chain has TRBV10-3 and TRBJ2-1, with D possibly matching TRBD1 (6 bases). Between the trimmed V and J ends, which lost 0 bases and 5 bases, there was a span of 17 bases. Germline V gene data show CDR1 as ENHRY and CDR2 as SYGVKD. There are 17 residues in the CDR3. The CDR3 here is CAISESEDRSQNNEQFF. CDR3 DNA sequence: TGTGCCATCAGTGAGTCGGAGGACAGATCCCAAAACAATGAGCAGTTCTTC.

The rearrangement joins TRBV9 to TRBJ2-2, with D possibly being TRBD2 (6 bases). This CDR3 contains 16 residues. Germline V gene lookup returns CDR1 SGDLS and CDR2 YYNGEE. V was pared by 1 base and J by 2 bases, with 12 bases between. DNA of the CDR3: TGTGCCAGCAGCGTAAGGGGCGGGGTAAACACCGGGGAGCTGTTTTTT. This sequence encodes CASSVRGGVNTGELFF.

The chain's CDR3 is CASSHQGRAYGYTF. The CDR3 DNA follows: TGCGCCAGCAGCCATCAGGGTCGGGCCTATGGCTACACCTTC. The chain carries TRBV4-1 and TRBJ1-2; D possibly corresponds to TRBD1 (5 bases). The germline V gene has CDR1 MGHRA and CDR2 YSYEKL. The CDR3 extends over 14 amino acids. The V and J ends lost 3 bases and 4 bases respectively, with 12 bases between them.

This clone is a singleton in its sample. At one boundary the junction diverges from the germline segment, which might be a read error. The V gene is TRBV19, the J gene TRBJ2-3; either TRBD1 or TRBD2 may fit D (5 bases each). The germline V gene encodes CDR1 LNHDA and CDR2 SQIVND (reference sequence). CDR3 length equals 14 residues. The CDR3 is CATTLGASTDTQYF. Here the CDR3 DNA reads TGTGCCACGACCCTAGGGGCTAGCACCGATACGCAGTATTTT.

The J gene is TRBJ2-7, the V gene TRBV11-2; D is undetermined. The V gene lost 0 bases and the J gene lost 2 bases, with 8 bases spanning the gap. Germline V CDR1 and CDR2: SGHAT, FQNNGV. This CDR3 is 14 amino acids long. The CDR3 loop reads CASSLDRSAYEQYF. The CDR3 DNA reads TGTGCCAGCAGCTTAGATCGCTCCGCCTACGAGCAGTACTTC. The variable domain in full, with the rest retrieved from reference TRBV11-2 and TRBJ2-7, is EAGVAQSPRYKIIEKRQSVAFWCNPISGHATLYWYQQILGQGPKLLIQFQNNGVVDDSQLPKDRFSAERLKGVDSTLKIQPAKLEDSAVYLCASSLDRSAYEQYFGPGTRLTVT.

The CDR3 reads CASSIGGTVRNNEQFF. The CDR3, as DNA: TGTGCCAGTAGTATTGGGGGGACAGTCCGAAACAATGAGCAGTTCTTC. V and J are TRBV19 and TRBJ2-1; D is possibly TRBD1 (7 bases). Trimming left V 3 bases short and J 5 bases short, with 17 bases between. This CDR3 region has 16 residues. Germline CDR1 LNHDA, CDR2 SQIVND (reference sequence). The full variable domain, with the rest looked up from reference TRBV19 and TRBJ2-1, is DGGITQSPKYLFRKEGQNVTLSCEQNLNHDAMYWYRQDPGQGLRLIYYSQIVNDFQKGDIAEGYSVSREKKESFPLTVTSAQKNPTAFYLCASSIGGTVRNNEQFFGPGTRLTVL.

On this clone itself: This same CDR3 is encoded by further DNA sequences in the sample. The CDR3 region is CASSSGLAGQETQYF. CDR3 DNA sequence: TGTGCCAGCAGCTCGGGACTAGCGGGGCAAGAGACCCAGTACTTC. This sequence joins TRBV7-2 and TRBJ2-5; TRBD2 matches 13 bases. Germline V CDR1 and CDR2: SGHTA, FQGNSA. The V segment lost 4 bases and the J segment 2 bases; nucleotides outside the gene matches: 1. The CDR3 is 15 amino acids.

The chain uses TRBV30 and TRBJ1-5; the match to TRBD1 covers 9 bases. After removal of 5 bases from V and 6 bases from J, the junction contained 5 bases not matched to a gene. Germline CDR1 GTSNPN, CDR2 SVGIG (reference sequence). This CDR3 comprises 13 residues. The CDR3 DNA sequence: TGTGCCTGGGGGACAGGGAGGGGTCAGCCCCAGCATTTT. Encoded protein: CAWGTGRGQPQHF.

The chain couples TRBV5-4 to TRBJ2-6; D unresolved. CDR1 SGHNT and CDR2 YYREEE come from the germline V gene (reference sequence). This CDR3 spans 16 amino acids. V was pared by 3 bases and J by 0 bases, with 10 bases between. This CDR3 is CASSSLTYSGANVLTF. For the CDR3, the DNA is TGTGCCAGCAGCTCCTTGACTTACTCTGGGGCCAACGTCCTGACTTTC.

V and J are TRBV5-3 and TRBJ1-4, with a tentative D call TRBD1 (6 bases). TRBV5-3 is an open reading frame, and its role is uncertain. The germline V and J ends were trimmed by 4 bases and 3 bases, with 10 bases remaining between them. The CDR3 consists of 14 residues. The CDR3 sequence: CARSVGQANEKLFF. CDR3 bases: TGTGCCAGAAGCGTGGGACAAGCTAATGAAAAACTGTTTTTT.

This clone was observed once. The rearrangement uses TRBV10-3 and TRBJ1-5, with a weak D call TRBD1 (5 bases). Germline CDR1 reads ENHRY; CDR2 reads SYGVKD. The CDR3 length is 15 residues. V was trimmed by 0 bases and J by 5 bases, leaving 11 bases between them. For the CDR3, the DNA is TGTGCCATCAGTGAGTCGGAAGGGGTTGATCAGCCCCAGCATTTT. Amino acid sequence: CAISESEGVDQPQHF.

The chain recombines TRBV5-8 with TRBJ1-1; D perhaps matches TRBD1 (6 bases). The germline V and J ends were trimmed by 4 bases and 4 bases, with 17 bases remaining between them. The CDR3 has 15 residues. CDR1 and CDR2 (germline): SGHTS, YDEGEE. CDR3 DNA: TGTGCCAGCAGCGGAGGTGGGGGCGTTTCCACTGAAGCTTTCTTT. Protein sequence: CASSGGGGVSTEAFF.

The rearrangement links TRBV2 to TRBJ2-7; 8 bases are a match to TRBD1. J was trimmed by 4 bases and V by 2 bases; bases with no gene match: 4. The length of the CDR3 is 14 residues. Looked up from germline, CDR1 is SNHLY and CDR2 is FYNNEI. For the CDR3, the DNA is TGTGCCAGCAGTGAACAGGGGGCTAGGTACGAGCAGTACTTC. Translated: CASSEQGARYEQYF.

This chain connects TRBV15 to TRBJ1-2; D unclear. V was trimmed by 0 bases and J by 6 bases, leaving 14 bases between them. The CDR3 totals 15 residues. Germline loops: CDR1 LNHNV, CDR2 YYDKDF (reference sequence). The CDR3 DNA reads TGTGCCACCAGCAGAGATCCCAATTCCCTGAATGGCTACACCTTC. As protein: CATSRDPNSLNGYTF.

This rearrangement joins TRBV7-2 to TRBJ2-7; D might be TRBD2 (5 bases). The CDR3 is made up of 12 amino acids. Per the germline V gene, CDR1 is SGHTA and CDR2 is FQGNSA. V lost 4 bases and J 7 bases, leaving 11 bases between the germline ends. The CDR3 sequence: CASSWQPGEQYF. CDR3 DNA: TGTGCCAGCAGCTGGCAACCGGGGGAGCAGTACTTC.

The chain links TRBV6-2 or TRBV6-3 to TRBJ1-5; 8 bases match TRBD1. Germline values: CDR1 MNHEY, CDR2 SVGEGT. Losses at the gene ends were 4 bases for V and 3 bases for J; bases not matched to a gene: 5. The CDR3 is 15 amino acids. CDR3 sequence reads: CASSSLDRANQPQHF. CDR3 in DNA: TGTGCCAGCAGTTCCTTGGACAGGGCCAATCAGCCCCAGCATTTT.

V and J are TRBV19 and TRBJ1-1, with D hard to call. This CDR3 has 14 residues. Trimming stripped 6 bases from V and 11 bases from J, with 22 bases between. CDR1 is LNHDA and CDR2 is SQIVND in the germline V gene (reference sequence). CDR3 DNA: TGTGCCAGTAGCCGGGAAGGGAGGTCACTGCGGGCTTTCTTT. It encodes CASSREGRSLRAFF. Drawing the rest from reference TRBV19 and TRBJ1-1, the complete variable domain is DGGITQSPKYLFRKEGQNVTLSCEQNLNHDAMYWYRQDPGQGLRLIYYSQIVNDFQKGDIAEGYSVSREKKESFPLTVTSAQKNPTAFYLCASSREGRSLRAFFGQGTRLTVV.

This chain uses TRBV6-5 with TRBJ1-5, with D possibly being TRBD1 (6 bases). The CDR3 contains 14 residues. CDR1 is MNHEY, CDR2 SVGAGI, per germline. V shed 7 bases and J shed 1 base, with 11 bases lying between them. CDR3 residues: CASTTQGSNQPQHF. Written as DNA, the CDR3 is TGTGCCAGCACCACCCAGGGGAGCAATCAGCCCCAGCATTTT.

V and J are TRBV7-9 and TRBJ1-2, with D hard to call. This CDR3 comprises 13 residues. Per germline, CDR1 SEHNR and CDR2 FQNEAQ (reference sequence). Trimming shortened V by 4 bases and J by 2 bases, and 8 bases separated the two germline ends. CDR3 sequence (DNA): TGTGCCAGCAGCTACGAGTTGAACTATGGCTACACCTTC. The encoded protein is CASSYELNYGYTF.

DNA for the CDR3: TGTGCCAGCTCACCACCAACAGTGAACACTGAAGCTTTCTTT. It is translated as CASSPPTVNTEAFF. The V and J genes are TRBV18 and TRBJ1-1, with D unresolved. V lost 0 bases, J lost 0 bases, and 5 bases lay in between. Germline V CDR1 and CDR2: KGHSH, LQKENI. The CDR3 consists of 14 residues.

The rearrangement links TRBV7-2 to TRBJ2-1, with D perhaps matching TRBD2 (5 bases). Germline CDR1 SGHTA, CDR2 FQGNSA. Trimming took 3 bases from V and 3 from J, leaving 12 bases between them. The CDR3 contains 15 residues. The CDR3 protein is CASSFNSGGYNEQFF. The CDR3 region has the DNA TGTGCCAGCAGCTTCAACAGCGGTGGCTACAATGAGCAGTTCTTC.

J is TRBJ1-6 and V is TRBV5-1, with D possibly TRBD1 on 5 matching bases. Per the germline V gene, CDR1 is SGHRS and CDR2 is YFSETQ. The CDR3 consists of 15 residues. V lost 4 bases and J lost 7, with 15 bases in between. The CDR3 reads CASSLTGTSNSPLHF. The CDR3 DNA reads TGCGCCAGCAGCCTTACCGGGACTTCCAATTCACCCCTCCACTTT.

The genes are TRBV5-8 and TRBJ1-5; D is uncertain. CDR3 length: 12 amino acids. Germline V gene data show CDR1 as SGHTS and CDR2 as YDEGEE. Trimming cost V 0 bases and J 9 bases, with 7 bases left between them. This CDR3 reads CASSLAKGPQHF. The DNA of the CDR3 is TGTGCCAGCAGCTTGGCTAAGGGGCCCCAGCATTTT.